This record looks at one TCR beta chain sequence and its context. Original data processing: Using reference gene primer amplification, nucleated cell counts were estimated. Data came from immunoSEQ multiplex PCR; TCRdb stores just in-frame clones and leaves some out. V, J and clone size reflect that table, while D and trimming were determined from the DNA. The sample yields about 210,000 clones, roughly nine tenths seen once. This entry belongs to a study of blood T cell repertoires in COVID-19. Study-wide background: Collection of acute and convalescent COVID-19 samples took place in the United States, Italy and Spain. T cells, B-cell-depleted T cells, or PBMCs provided the cDNA or gDNA that served as material.

V was clipped by 2 bases and J by 0 bases, with 14 bases between them. Germline lookup yields CDR1 SGHNT and CDR2 YYREEE (reference sequence). The CDR3 sequence is 17 residues long. The TCR sequence derives from a man in his thirties or forties with acute or convalescent COVID-19. Sequencing was performed on peripheral blood. The rearrangement links TRBV5-4 to TRBJ2-2; D may be TRBD1 (6 bases). In DNA, the CDR3 is TGTGCCAGCAGCTTCCGACAGGTCTCAACGAACACCGGGGAGCTGTTTTTT. It yields the protein CASSFRQVSTNTGELFF.